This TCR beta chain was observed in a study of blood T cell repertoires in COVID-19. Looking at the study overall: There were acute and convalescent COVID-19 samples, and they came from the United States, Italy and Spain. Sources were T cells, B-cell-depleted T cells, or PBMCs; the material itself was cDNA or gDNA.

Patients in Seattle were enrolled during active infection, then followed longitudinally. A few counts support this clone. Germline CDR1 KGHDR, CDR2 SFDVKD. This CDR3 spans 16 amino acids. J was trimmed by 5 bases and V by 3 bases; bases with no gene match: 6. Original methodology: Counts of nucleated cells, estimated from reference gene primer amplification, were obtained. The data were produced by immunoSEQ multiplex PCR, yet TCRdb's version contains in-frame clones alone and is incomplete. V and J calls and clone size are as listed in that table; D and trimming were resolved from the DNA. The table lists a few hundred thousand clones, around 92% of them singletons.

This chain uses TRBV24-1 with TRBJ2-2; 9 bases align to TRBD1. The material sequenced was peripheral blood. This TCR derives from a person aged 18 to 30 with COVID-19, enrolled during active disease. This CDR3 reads CATSDPWDRETGELFF. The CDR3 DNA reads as TGTGCCACCAGTGATCCCTGGGACAGGGAAACCGGGGAGCTGTTTTTT.